The 14 T cell receptor beta chains presented below share a single source sample, sequenced in a study of T cell responses to AZD1222 COVID-19 vaccine. Libraries were prepared by immunoSEQ multiplex PCR; TCRdb keeps only in-frame clonotypes and omits some of them. The sample consists of approximately 120,000 clones, more than 80% of them appearing once. The sample in question was peripheral blood, obtained 28 days after the second AZD1222 dose. The receptors shown here come from an adult who received the AZD1222 COVID-19 vaccine.

The chain employs TRBV5-1 and TRBJ1-5, with D possibly matching TRBD1 (5 bases). There are 15 residues in the CDR3. V lost 0 bases to trimming and J lost 7 bases, with 14 bases between them. Germline V lookup: CDR1 SGHRS, CDR2 YFSETQ. The CDR3 sequence: CASSLDGTYKQPQHF. The CDR3, as DNA: TGCGCCAGCAGCTTGGATGGGACCTATAAACAGCCCCAGCATTTT.

The chain combines TRBV6-5 with TRBJ1-3; D possibly corresponds to TRBD1 (5 bases). Germline CDR1 is MNHEY and CDR2 is SVGAGI. Between the trimmed V and J ends, which lost 4 bases and 4 bases, there was a span of 14 bases. This CDR3 contains 15 residues. CDR3 amino acids: CASSSTGVSGNTIYF. The CDR3 bases are TGTGCCAGCAGTTCGACGGGGGTCTCGGGAAACACCATATATTTT.

This chain connects TRBV2 to TRBJ1-5; D gene uncertain. Trimming pared 3 bases from V and 4 bases from J, leaving 10 bases between. Germline assignment: CDR1 SNHLY and CDR2 FYNNEI. The CDR3 consists of 14 residues. CDR3 coding DNA: TGTGCCAGCAGTGACGTTGACCCGAATCAGCCCCAGCATTTT. It is translated as CASSDVDPNQPQHF.

V gene TRBV18 combines with J gene TRBJ2-3; D unresolved. The CDR3 is made up of 16 amino acids. CDR1 is KGHSH, CDR2 LQKENI, per germline. V lost 0 bases, J lost 5 bases, and 15 bases lay in between. The CDR3 DNA reads TGTGCCAGCTCACCACCGTTCCAAGCTCGAGGAGATACGCAGTATTTT. Translation: CASSPPFQARGDTQYF.

The genes are TRBV27 and TRBJ2-5, with 8 bases that match TRBD2. This CDR3 contains 16 residues. In germline, CDR1 is MNHEY, CDR2 SMNVEV (reference sequence). With 8 bases clipped from V and 1 base from J, the junction kept 12 bases outside the gene matches. The DNA for the CDR3 is TGTGCCAGCTTTGAGAGGGGAGCGGGGGTCCAAGAGACCCAGTACTTC. Protein sequence: CASFERGAGVQETQYF.

The rearrangement joins TRBV19 to TRBJ1-2; D may be TRBD1 (5 bases). Germline assignment: CDR1 LNHDA and CDR2 SQIVND (reference sequence). The CDR3 is 13 amino acids. Between the trimmed V and J ends, which lost 10 bases and 8 bases, there was a span of 20 bases. CDR3 DNA: TGTGCCACCTCTTCAGTCGGGGGGGACGGCTACACCTTC. It specifies CATSSVGGDGYTF.

The J gene is TRBJ1-1, the V gene TRBV7-2, with D hard to call. The CDR3 length is 14 residues. The V end was cut by 5 bases, the J end by 1 base, with 11 bases between. Looked up from germline, CDR1 is SGHTA and CDR2 is FQGNSA. CDR3 in amino acids: CASSLQGSNTEAFF. The CDR3 DNA follows: TGTGCCAGCAGCCTCCAAGGGTCGAACACTGAAGCTTTCTTT.

The J gene is TRBJ1-1, the V gene TRBV30; possibly TRBD1 for D (5 bases). From germline, CDR1 is GTSNPN and CDR2 SVGIG (reference sequence). This CDR3 is 14 amino acids long. Trimming took off 2 bases at V and 0 bases at J, with 10 bases between the two ends. The CDR3: CAWSRQRLNTEAFF. The CDR3 nucleotides read TGTGCCTGGAGTCGACAGAGACTGAACACTGAAGCTTTCTTT. Using reference TRBV30 and TRBJ1-1 for the parts outside the CDR3, the full variable domain is SQTIHQWPATLVQPVGSPLSLECTVEGTSNPNLYWYRQAAGRGLQLLFYSVGIGQISSEVPQNLSASRPQDRQFILSSKKLLLSDSGFYLCAWSRQRLNTEAFFGQGTRLTVV.

This clone was detected a few times. The chain joins TRBV12-3 or TRBV12-4 to TRBJ1-2, with a tentative D call TRBD1 (5 bases). The V and J ends lost 4 bases and 2 bases respectively, with 8 bases between them. The CDR3 runs 13 residues. This CDR3 reads CASSSTGNYGYTF. In DNA form, the CDR3 reads TGTGCCAGCAGTTCTACAGGAAACTATGGCTACACCTTC.

V usage is TRBV2 and J usage is TRBJ1-1, with D uncertain. The germline V gene has CDR1 SNHLY and CDR2 FYNNEI. The CDR3 has 12 amino acids. With 7 bases removed from V and 3 bases from J, the gap between germline ends came to 9 bases. Written as DNA, the CDR3 is TGTGCCAGCAACAGCCGCCACACTGAAGCTTTCTTT. It translates to CASNSRHTEAFF.

The chain joins TRBV30 to TRBJ1-3; a possible D gene is TRBD1 (6 bases). Germline CDR1 GTSNPN, CDR2 SVGIG (reference sequence). V was clipped by 3 bases and J by 2 bases, with 11 bases between them. The CDR3 length is 14 residues. DNA for the CDR3: TGTGCCTGGAGCGGGTGGGGGCCTGGAAACACCATATATTTT. Its protein is CAWSGWGPGNTIYF.

Turning to this clone: An end of the junction differs from the germline gene, which may be a read error. The rearrangement joins TRBV6-6 to TRBJ2-7; TRBD1 might be the D (5 bases). Germline V gene data show CDR1 as MNHNY and CDR2 as SVGAGI (reference sequence). The CDR3 has 14 amino acids. The CDR3 sequence is CASSHGQASSSNPF. CDR3 DNA sequence: TGTGCCAGCAGTCATGGACAAGCCTCCTCCTCAAACCCTTTC.

The rearrangement joins TRBV5-1 to TRBJ2-5; D call uncertain. The germline CDR1 and CDR2 sequences are SGHRS and YFSETQ. Trimming took off 4 bases at V and 2 bases at J, with 9 bases between the two ends. This CDR3 has 13 residues. As DNA, the CDR3 is TGCGCCAGCAGCGAGCAAATACAAGAGACCCAGTACTTC. Its protein product is CASSEQIQETQYF.

The chain has TRBV9 and TRBJ1-1; D unresolved. The CDR3 consists of 16 residues. V lost 0 bases, J lost 4 bases, and 16 bases lay in between. Germline V gene lookup returns CDR1 SGDLS and CDR2 YYNGEE. CDR3 residues: CASSVAITHQGTEAFF. DNA for the CDR3: TGTGCCAGCAGCGTAGCTATTACACATCAAGGCACTGAAGCTTTCTTT. Full variable domain (missing parts from reference TRBV9 and TRBJ1-1): DSGVTQTPKHLITATGQRVTLRCSPRSGDLSVYWYQQSLDQGLQFLIQYYNGEERAKGNILERFSAQQFPDLHSELNLSSLELGDSALYFCASSVAITHQGTEAFFGQGTRLTVV.